Given below is one T cell receptor (beta chain) in context. Antigen: not known. This PCR relied on a set of 60 Vbeta primers and 13 Jbeta primers. Sequencing was performed with immunoSEQ multiplex PCR; in TCRdb, only in-frame clones are kept and a portion is missing. The data show roughly 160,000 clones, about 80% seen once. The sample comes from a study of cytomegalovirus exposure and HLA in healthy donors. On the study more broadly: HLA-typed donors contributed some 85 million unique TCRs, which were held in an early data release.

Study results and caveats: Both high specificity and high sensitivity reportedly marked the classifier's diagnosis of cytomegalovirus status. Sequences of the TCR beta chain were said to predict the HLA-A and HLA-B alleles of most subjects accurately.

Germline V gene lookup returns CDR1 SGHRS and CDR2 YFSETQ. V dropped 1 base and J dropped 7 bases, with 11 bases sitting between them. This CDR3 contains 13 residues. Material: PBMCs. This chain connects TRBV5-1 to TRBJ1-1; D remains ambiguous. The receptor comes from a man between 25 and 39 years old in good health and CMV-seronegative. The CDR3 DNA follows: TGCGCCAGCAGCTTGAAAGCGTCCTTTGAAGCTTTCTTT. Translating gives CASSLKASFEAFF.